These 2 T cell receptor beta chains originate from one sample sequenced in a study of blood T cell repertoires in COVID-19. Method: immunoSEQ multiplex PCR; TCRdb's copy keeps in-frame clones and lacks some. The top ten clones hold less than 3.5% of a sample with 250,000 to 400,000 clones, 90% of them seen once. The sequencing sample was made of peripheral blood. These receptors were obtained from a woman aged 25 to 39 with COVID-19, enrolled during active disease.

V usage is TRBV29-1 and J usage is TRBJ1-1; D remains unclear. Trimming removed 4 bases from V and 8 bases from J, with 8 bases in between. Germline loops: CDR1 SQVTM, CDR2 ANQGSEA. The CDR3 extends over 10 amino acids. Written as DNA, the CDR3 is TGCAGCGTTGGTTCAGTCGAAGCTTTCTTT. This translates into CSVGSVEAFF.

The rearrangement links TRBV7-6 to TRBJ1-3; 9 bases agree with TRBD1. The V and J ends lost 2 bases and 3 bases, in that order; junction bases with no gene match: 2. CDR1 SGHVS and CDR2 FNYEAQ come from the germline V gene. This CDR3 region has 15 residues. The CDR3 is CASSLLDRGGNTIYF. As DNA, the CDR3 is TGTGCCAGCAGCTTATTGGACAGGGGTGGAAACACCATATATTTT.